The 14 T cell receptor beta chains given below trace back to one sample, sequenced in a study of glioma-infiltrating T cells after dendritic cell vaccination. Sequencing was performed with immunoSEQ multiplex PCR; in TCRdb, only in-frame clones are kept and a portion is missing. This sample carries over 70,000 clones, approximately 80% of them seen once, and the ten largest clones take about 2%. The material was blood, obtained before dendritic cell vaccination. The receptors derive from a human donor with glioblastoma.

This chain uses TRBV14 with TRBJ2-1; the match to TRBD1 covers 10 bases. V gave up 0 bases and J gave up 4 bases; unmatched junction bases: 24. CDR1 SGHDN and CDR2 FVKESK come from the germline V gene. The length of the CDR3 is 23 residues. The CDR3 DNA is TGTGCCAGCAGCCAAGATTGGGGGACAGGGGACTGGCTCTTTTCGGGAGCATACAATGAGCAGTTCTTC. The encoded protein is CASSQDWGTGDWLFSGAYNEQFF.

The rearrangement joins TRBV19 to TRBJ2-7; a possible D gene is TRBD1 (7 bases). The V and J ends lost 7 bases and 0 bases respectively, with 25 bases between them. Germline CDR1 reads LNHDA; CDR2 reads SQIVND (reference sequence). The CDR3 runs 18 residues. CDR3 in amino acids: CASKIQRAGTGASYEQYV. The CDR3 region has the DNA TGTGCCAGTAAAATACAGCGGGCGGGCACAGGGGCCTCCTACGAGCAGTACGTC.

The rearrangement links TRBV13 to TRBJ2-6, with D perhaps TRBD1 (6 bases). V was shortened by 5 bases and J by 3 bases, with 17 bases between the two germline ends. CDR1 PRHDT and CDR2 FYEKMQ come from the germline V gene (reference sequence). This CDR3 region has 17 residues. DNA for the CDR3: TGTGCCAGCAGCACCGGTTACAGGGCCCTTGGGGCCAACGTCCTGACTTTC. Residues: CASSTGYRALGANVLTF.

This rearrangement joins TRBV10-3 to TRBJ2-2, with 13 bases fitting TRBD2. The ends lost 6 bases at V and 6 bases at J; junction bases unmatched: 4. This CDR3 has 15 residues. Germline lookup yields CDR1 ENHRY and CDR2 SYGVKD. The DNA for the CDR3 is TGTGCCATCAGAGATACTAGCGGGAGGGCCGGGGAGCTGTTTTTT. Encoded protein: CAIRDTSGRAGELFF.

This CDR3 is CASSDTWTDDSYNEQFF. The CDR3 DNA reads TGCGCCAGCAGTGATACCTGGACTGACGACTCCTACAATGAGCAGTTCTTC. The gene calls are TRBV10-2 and TRBJ2-1; maybe TRBD2 (5 bases). Germline loops: CDR1 WSHSY, CDR2 SAAADI. The germline V and J ends were trimmed by 3 bases and 0 bases, with 15 bases remaining between them. This CDR3 has 17 residues.

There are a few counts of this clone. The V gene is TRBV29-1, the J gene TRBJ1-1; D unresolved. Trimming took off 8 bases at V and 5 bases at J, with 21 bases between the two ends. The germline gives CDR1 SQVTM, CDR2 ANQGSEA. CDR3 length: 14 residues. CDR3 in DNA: TGCAGCCCTTCCCCAAAGGCTCTGCGGACTGAAGCTTTCTTT. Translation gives CSPSPKALRTEAFF.

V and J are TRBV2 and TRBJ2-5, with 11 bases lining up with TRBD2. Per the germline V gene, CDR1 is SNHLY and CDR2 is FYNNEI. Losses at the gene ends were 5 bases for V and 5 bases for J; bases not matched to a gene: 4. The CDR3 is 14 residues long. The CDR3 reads CASSPTSGGETQYF. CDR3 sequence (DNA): TGTGCCAGCAGTCCTACTAGCGGGGGTGAGACCCAGTACTTC.

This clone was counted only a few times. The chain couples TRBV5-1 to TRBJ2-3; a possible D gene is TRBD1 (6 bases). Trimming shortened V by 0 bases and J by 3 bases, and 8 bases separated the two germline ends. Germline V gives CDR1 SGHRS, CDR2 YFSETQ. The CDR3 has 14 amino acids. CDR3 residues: CASSLEDRTDTQYF. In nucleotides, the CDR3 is TGCGCCAGCAGCTTGGAGGACAGAACAGATACGCAGTATTTT.

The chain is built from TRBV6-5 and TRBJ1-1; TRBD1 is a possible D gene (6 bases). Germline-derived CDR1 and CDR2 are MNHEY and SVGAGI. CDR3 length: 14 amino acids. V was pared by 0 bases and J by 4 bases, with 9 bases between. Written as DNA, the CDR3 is TGTGCCAGCAGTTACTCCGGGGGGCTCACTGAAGCTTTCTTT. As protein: CASSYSGGLTEAFF.

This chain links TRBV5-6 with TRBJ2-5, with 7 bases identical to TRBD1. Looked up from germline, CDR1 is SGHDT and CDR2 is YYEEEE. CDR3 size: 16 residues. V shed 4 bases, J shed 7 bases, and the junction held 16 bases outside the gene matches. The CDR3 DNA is TGTGCCAGCAGCACCGGGGACAGTGGCCATGTAGTGACCCAGTACTTC. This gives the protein CASSTGDSGHVVTQYF.

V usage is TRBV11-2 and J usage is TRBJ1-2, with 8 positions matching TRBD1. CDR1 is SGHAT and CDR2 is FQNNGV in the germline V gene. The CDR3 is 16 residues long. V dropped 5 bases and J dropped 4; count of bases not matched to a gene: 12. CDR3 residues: CASSPNQGQGIYGYTF. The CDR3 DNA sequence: TGTGCCAGCAGCCCCAACCAAGGACAGGGCATCTATGGCTACACCTTC.

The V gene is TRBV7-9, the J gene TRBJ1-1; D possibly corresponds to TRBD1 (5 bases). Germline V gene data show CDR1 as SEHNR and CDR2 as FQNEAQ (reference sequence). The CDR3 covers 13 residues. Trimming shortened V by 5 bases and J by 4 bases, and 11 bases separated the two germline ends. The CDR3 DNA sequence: TGTGCCAGCAGCCCGGGGGACTTCACTGAAGCTTTCTTT. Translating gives CASSPGDFTEAFF. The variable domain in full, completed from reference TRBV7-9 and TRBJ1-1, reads DTGVSQNPRHKITKRGQNVTFRCDPISEHNRLYWYRQTLGQGPEFLTYFQNEAQLEKSRLLSDRFSAERPKGSFSTLEIQRTEQGDSAMYLCASSPGDFTEAFFGQGTRLTVV.

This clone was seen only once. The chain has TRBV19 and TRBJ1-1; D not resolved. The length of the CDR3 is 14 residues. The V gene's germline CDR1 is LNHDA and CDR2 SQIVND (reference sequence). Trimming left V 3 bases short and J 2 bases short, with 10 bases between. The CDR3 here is CASSIPRINTEAFF. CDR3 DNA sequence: TGTGCCAGTAGTATTCCCAGAATCAACACTGAAGCTTTCTTT.

CDR3 residues: CASSERDRGGNYGYTF. The CDR3 bases are TGTGCCAGCAGTGAAAGGGACAGGGGGGGTAACTATGGCTACACCTTC. J is TRBJ1-2 and V is TRBV6-1; 11 bases are shared with TRBD1. The CDR3 runs 16 residues. Trimming removed 2 bases from V and 1 base from J; junction bases left unmatched: 3. CDR1 is MNHNS and CDR2 is SASEGT in the germline V gene.